The 17 T cell receptor beta chains presented below share a single source sample, sequenced in a study of T cell responses to AZD1222 COVID-19 vaccine. This table comes from immunoSEQ multiplex PCR, and its TCRdb copy is limited to in-frame clones, with some not included. The profile shows 150,000 to 200,000 clones, 70% to 90% of them singletons. This specimen was peripheral blood, taken 28 days after the second AZD1222 dose. The receptors were sampled from an adult who received the AZD1222 COVID-19 vaccine.

In this sample, this clone turned up once. This chain joins TRBV19 and TRBJ1-1; no definite D call. The CDR3 runs to 15 residues. Germline CDR1 is LNHDA and CDR2 is SQIVND (reference sequence). The V and J ends lost 3 bases and 0 bases respectively, with 11 bases between them. CDR3 sequence: CASSIRLQMNTEAFF. CDR3 in DNA: TGTGCCAGTAGTATTCGATTACAGATGAACACTGAAGCTTTCTTT.

The chain combines TRBV7-2 with TRBJ1-4; TRBD1 aligns across 9 bases. This CDR3 spans 16 amino acids. Per the germline V gene, CDR1 is SGHTA and CDR2 is FQGNSA. With 1 base clipped from V and 8 bases from J, the junction kept 8 bases outside the gene matches. The CDR3 loop is CASSLEQGAVEEKLFF. CDR3 nucleotides: TGTGCCAGCAGCTTAGAACAGGGGGCGGTTGAGGAAAAACTGTTTTTT. The full variable domain, rest sourced from reference TRBV7-2 and TRBJ1-4, is GAGVSQSPSNKVTEKGKDVELRCDPISGHTALYWYRQSLGQGLEFLIYFQGNSAPDKSGLPSDRFSAERTGGSVSTLTIQRTQQEDSAVYLCASSLEQGAVEEKLFFGSGTQLSVL.

This sequence joins TRBV30 and TRBJ2-7; D is undetermined. The CDR3 runs 15 residues. Per the germline V gene, CDR1 is GTSNPN and CDR2 is SVGIG (reference sequence). V was cut by 0 bases and J by 2 bases, with 14 bases left in between. CDR3 sequence reads: CAWSVSVLLTYEQYF. In DNA form, the CDR3 reads TGTGCCTGGAGTGTTTCTGTACTTCTAACCTACGAGCAGTACTTC.

This clone was seen just once. The chain couples TRBV7-2 to TRBJ1-2; D is perhaps TRBD1 (5 bases). The CDR3 runs 14 residues. Per germline, CDR1 SGHTA and CDR2 FQGNSA. V was cut by 5 bases and J by 2 bases, with 12 bases left in between. The chain's CDR3 is CASSPNGGNYGYTF. In DNA, the CDR3 is TGTGCCAGCAGCCCTAACGGGGGAAACTATGGCTACACCTTC.

The rearrangement uses TRBV6-1 and TRBJ1-4; the D gene is possibly TRBD1 (6 bases). The ends were cut back, 2 bases at V and 6 bases at J, with 13 bases in the middle. Germline CDR1 MNHNS, CDR2 SASEGT. There are 15 residues in the CDR3. CDR3 residues: CASSEYGGADEKLFF. Here the CDR3 DNA reads TGTGCCAGCAGTGAATACGGGGGCGCCGATGAAAAACTGTTTTTT.

The chain employs TRBV25-1 and TRBJ1-2; maybe TRBD1 (5 bases). CDR3 length: 14 residues. Germline V gives CDR1 MGHDK, CDR2 SYGVNS. Trimming pared 4 bases from V and 8 bases from J, leaving 17 bases between. The CDR3 sequence: CASSGGTDPWGYTF. The CDR3 DNA sequence: TGTGCCAGCAGTGGCGGGACTGACCCCTGGGGCTACACCTTC.

The chain has TRBV7-7 and TRBJ2-5, with 7 nucleotides matching TRBD2. Trimming took 3 bases from V and 2 from J; bases not matched to a gene: 6. The CDR3 covers 15 residues. In germline, CDR1 is SSHAT, CDR2 FNYEAQ (reference sequence). This chain's CDR3 is CASSFGLAVQETQYF. The CDR3 nucleotides read TGTGCCAGCAGCTTCGGTCTAGCGGTACAAGAGACCCAGTACTTC.

The chain uses TRBV19 and TRBJ2-3, with D perhaps matching TRBD1 (6 bases). The V and J ends lost 3 bases and 0 bases respectively, with 13 bases between them. Germline V gene data show CDR1 as LNHDA and CDR2 as SQIVND (reference sequence). The CDR3 sequence is 16 residues long. The CDR3 is CASSIRTALSTDTQYF. The CDR3 DNA sequence: TGTGCCAGTAGTATTAGGACAGCCTTGAGCACAGATACGCAGTATTTT.

The V and J genes are TRBV7-3 and TRBJ1-1; 8 bases fit TRBD1. The CDR3 covers 14 residues. The V and J ends lost 5 bases and 6 bases, in that order; junction bases with no gene match: 8. Germline CDR1 reads SGHTA; CDR2 reads FQGTGA. The CDR3 DNA is TGTGCCAGCAGCCAACAGGGGGGGCAGGCTGAAGCTTTCTTT. The encoded protein is CASSQQGGQAEAFF.

This clone was found a few times. An end of the junction differs from the germline gene, which may be a read error. The CDR3 nucleotides are TGTGCCAGCAGCTCGGAGACAGAATTGATCTTC. This encodes CASSSETELIF. The genes are TRBV3-1 (or the pseudogene TRBV3-2) and TRBJ2-1, with a tentative D call TRBD1 (5 bases). Germline lookup yields CDR1 LGHDT and CDR2 YNNKEL (reference sequence). The CDR3 totals 11 residues.

V and J are TRBV19 and TRBJ1-4; 9 bases agree with TRBD1. The germline V gene encodes CDR1 LNHDA and CDR2 SQIVND (reference sequence). The CDR3 extends over 15 amino acids. Unmatched junction bases numbered 9, after V lost 9 bases and J lost 4 bases. The CDR3 nucleotides read TGTGCCAGCTCTAGGGACAGGGCTGGTAATGAAAAACTGTTTTTT. Its translation: CASSRDRAGNEKLFF.

V and J are TRBV19 and TRBJ2-5, with D possibly matching TRBD1 (6 bases). The CDR3 has 14 residues. Germline V gene data show CDR1 as LNHDA and CDR2 as SQIVND (reference sequence). Deletions cut 3 bases from V and 5 bases from J, with 13 bases between. Written as DNA, the CDR3 is TGTGCCAGTAGTATGTCAGGGGTCGGGGAGACCCAGTACTTC. It is translated as CASSMSGVGETQYF.

This sequence joins TRBV11-2 and TRBJ2-3, with 7 bases matching TRBD1. CDR3 length: 16 amino acids. Germline V gene data show CDR1 as SGHAT and CDR2 as FQNNGV. The ends lost 5 bases at V and 2 bases at J; junction bases unmatched: 10. In nucleotides, the CDR3 is TGTGCCAGCAGCGAGGAAGGCAGGGGGTACACAGATACGCAGTATTTT. Translated: CASSEEGRGYTDTQYF. Full variable domain (rest looked up from reference TRBV11-2 and TRBJ2-3): EAGVAQSPRYKIIEKRQSVAFWCNPISGHATLYWYQQILGQGPKLLIQFQNNGVVDDSQLPKDRFSAERLKGVDSTLKIQPAKLEDSAVYLCASSEEGRGYTDTQYFGPGTRLTVL.

The chain uses TRBV29-1 and TRBJ2-1, with 9 nucleotides matching TRBD2. The trim removed 7 bases at V and 4 bases at J, leaving 8 bases unmatched. This CDR3 has 14 residues. The germline CDR1 and CDR2 sequences are SQVTM and ANQGSEA. In DNA form, the CDR3 reads TGCAGCGCGAAGGGACTAGCCAGGTACAATGAGCAGTTCTTC. Its translation: CSAKGLARYNEQFF.

V is TRBV7-9 and J is TRBJ2-1, with 7 bases fitting TRBD2. This CDR3 region has 17 residues. J was trimmed by 3 bases and V by 2 bases; bases with no gene match: 10. The germline V gene encodes CDR1 SEHNR and CDR2 FQNEAQ (reference sequence). CDR3 amino acids: CASSLTTSSGDYNEQFF. The CDR3 nucleotides are TGTGCCAGCAGCTTAACTACCTCTAGCGGAGACTACAATGAGCAGTTCTTC.

This sequence joins TRBV3-1 (or the pseudogene TRBV3-2) and TRBJ2-2; D possibly corresponds to TRBD2 (7 bases). This CDR3 spans 15 amino acids. Germline CDR1 LGHDT, CDR2 YNNKEL (reference sequence). Trimming shortened V by 2 bases and J by 4 bases, and 11 bases separated the two germline ends. The CDR3 is CASSQRGGATGELFF. The DNA of the CDR3 is TGTGCCAGCAGCCAAAGGGGGGGCGCCACCGGGGAGCTGTTTTTT.

The V and J genes are TRBV11-3 and TRBJ1-1; perhaps TRBD1 as D (5 bases). The germline CDR1 and CDR2 sequences are SGHNT and YENEEA. The CDR3 is made up of 14 amino acids. The V and J ends lost 5 bases and 1 base respectively, with 11 bases between them. CDR3 protein: CASSLGGTNTEAFF. Here the CDR3 DNA reads TGTGCCAGCAGCCTGGGGGGAACGAACACTGAAGCTTTCTTT.